This T cell receptor beta chain derives from a study of CD8 T cells in Susac syndrome. Study context: When blood was drawn, the patients with Susac syndrome were therapy-naive, on corticosteroids, or on intravenous immunoglobulin alone. Findings of the study overall: Clonal expansion was absent from the CD4+ T cell repertoires in Susac syndrome.

It was with random hexamers that about 0.45 to 1 ug RNA was reverse transcribed. Each CDR3 protein gets one entry after TCRdb re-called the immunoSEQ multiplex PCR reads with MiXCR. The sample has roughly 180,000 distinct CDR3 sequences; about 93% are singletons. A remark on this clonotype: Its antigen is unknown.

The CDR3 has 15 amino acids. The junction had 8 bases not matched to a gene; V was cut back by 5 bases and J by 4 bases. CDR1 is MNHNY and CDR2 is SVGAGI in the germline V gene (reference sequence). CD8+ and CD4+ T cells circulating in blood were sequenced for TCR beta. Negative isolation yielded CD8+ and CD4+ T cells; FACS enriched TEMRA cells. The TCR was taken from a human donor with Susac syndrome. Sequenced input: CD4+ T cells from PBMCs. The chain employs TRBV6-6 and TRBJ2-7; 10 nucleotides align to TRBD2. CDR3 residues: CASSNKREGLYEQYF. The CDR3 nucleotides are TGTGCCAGCAGTAACAAGCGGGAGGGCCTTTACGAGCAGTACTTC.